These 30 T cell receptor beta chains came from one sample sequenced in a study of blood T cell repertoires in COVID-19. Data came from immunoSEQ multiplex PCR; TCRdb stores just in-frame clones and leaves some out. The sample has about 52,000 clones, just over 85% seen once. Material: peripheral blood. The receptors derive from a man aged 70 or older with acute or convalescent COVID-19.

V and J are TRBV5-4 and TRBJ2-7, with D possibly TRBD2 on 6 matching bases. The V gene's germline CDR1 is SGHNT and CDR2 YYREEE (reference sequence). Between the trimmed V and J ends, which lost 3 bases and 5 bases, there was a span of 12 bases. The CDR3 is 13 amino acids. The CDR3 loop reads CASSSAGFDEQYF. CDR3 DNA: TGTGCCAGCAGCTCGGCGGGATTCGACGAGCAGTACTTC.

The chain recombines TRBV27 with TRBJ2-2; the D is unclear. This CDR3 region has 15 residues. V gave up 1 base and J gave up 1 base, with 7 bases separating them. Germline loops: CDR1 MNHEY, CDR2 SMNVEV (reference sequence). This chain's CDR3 is CASSLLTGNTGELFF. As DNA, the CDR3 is TGTGCCAGCAGTTTATTAACTGGGAACACCGGGGAGCTGTTTTTT.

The J gene is TRBJ1-1, the V gene TRBV6-5, with a tentative D call TRBD1 (6 bases). CDR3 length: 15 residues. Between the trimmed V and J ends, which lost 0 bases and 8 bases, there was a span of 16 bases. CDR1 is MNHEY, CDR2 SVGAGI, per germline. For the CDR3, the DNA is TGTGCCAGCAGTTACTCTACGATAGTCGGGACAGAAGCTTTCTTT. Its translation is CASSYSTIVGTEAFF.

This chain links TRBV13 with TRBJ1-2; D is unclear. Germline CDR1 and CDR2: PRHDT and FYEKMQ (reference sequence). CDR3 length: 13 amino acids. Trimming shortened V by 5 bases and J by 2 bases, and 9 bases separated the two germline ends. The CDR3 region has the DNA TGTGCCAGCAGCCTCCCAGGAAACTATGGCTACACCTTC. This encodes CASSLPGNYGYTF.

The chain combines TRBV7-8 with TRBJ1-2; 11 bases map to TRBD1. The CDR3 has 15 residues. Per germline, CDR1 SGHVS and CDR2 FQNEAQ. V shed 2 bases and J 3 bases; nucleotides not matched to a gene: 2. This chain's CDR3 is CASSLLGQGDYGYTF. The CDR3 DNA reads as TGTGCCAGCAGCTTACTGGGACAGGGGGACTATGGCTACACCTTC.

The sample holds a few counts of this clone. The chain combines TRBV2 with TRBJ1-2; 10 nucleotides line up with TRBD1. J was trimmed by 8 bases and V by 5 bases; bases with no gene match: 14. The CDR3 contains 16 residues. The germline CDR1 and CDR2 sequences are SNHLY and FYNNEI. The CDR3 is CASSYKDRGFNDGYTF. In nucleotides, the CDR3 is TGTGCCAGCAGTTATAAGGACAGGGGGTTTAATGACGGCTACACCTTC.

This clone was observed once. The chain uses TRBV6-6 and TRBJ2-1; 12 bases line up with TRBD2. The CDR3 covers 16 residues. V dropped 8 bases and J dropped 8; count of bases not matched to a gene: 13. CDR1 is MNHNY and CDR2 is SVGAGI in the germline V gene (reference sequence). The CDR3 nucleotides are TGTGCCAGCGGAATAAGTTCTAGCGGGAGGGATTATGAGCAGTTCTTC. This sequence encodes CASGISSSGRDYEQFF.

This chain connects TRBV4-3 to TRBJ2-2; perhaps TRBD1 as D (5 bases). The CDR3 loop spans 12 amino acids. Germline CDR1 and CDR2: LGHNA and YSLEER. V lost 6 bases to trimming and J lost 5 bases, with 7 bases between them. The CDR3 is CASRRGTGELFF. The CDR3 coding sequence is TGCGCCAGCAGAAGGGGTACCGGGGAGCTGTTTTTT.

The J gene is TRBJ1-5, the V gene TRBV30; D remains unclear. Trimming shortened V by 2 bases and J by 0 bases, and 8 bases separated the two germline ends. The germline gives CDR1 GTSNPN, CDR2 SVGIG (reference sequence). CDR3 length equals 14 residues. The CDR3 region is CAWSRTYSNQPQHF. CDR3 nucleotides: TGTGCCTGGAGTCGAACTTATAGCAATCAGCCCCAGCATTTT.

The V and J genes are TRBV19 and TRBJ2-5; possibly TRBD2 for D (5 bases). Trimming removed 5 bases from V and 1 base from J, with 8 bases in between. The CDR3 covers 13 residues. Germline V CDR1 and CDR2: LNHDA, SQIVND (reference sequence). CDR3 amino acids: CASSSGLQETQYF. CDR3 DNA sequence: TGTGCCAGTAGTTCCGGACTCCAAGAGACCCAGTACTTC.

The chain has TRBV20-1 and TRBJ2-6; D is uncertain. Trimming removed 3 bases at V and 0 bases at J, with 12 bases between. This CDR3 has 16 amino acids. The germline V gene encodes CDR1 DFQATT and CDR2 SNEGSKA (reference sequence). The CDR3 coding sequence is TGCAGTGCTAGTGGAGTTCCCTTCTCTGGGGCCAACGTCCTGACTTTC. The encoded protein is CSASGVPFSGANVLTF.

This clone is a singleton in its sample. The V call is TRBV6-4, the J call TRBJ2-4; D remains unclear. CDR3 length equals 16 residues. Germline CDR1 reads MRHNA; CDR2 reads SNTAGT. Trimming removed 5 bases at V and 0 bases at J, with 14 bases between. CDR3 sequence (DNA): TGTGCCAGCAGTAAGTCCGACTCCCTAGCCAAAAACATTCAGTACTTC. Translation gives CASSKSDSLAKNIQYF.

This chain uses TRBV5-1 with TRBJ2-3; 8 bases align to TRBD2. The CDR3 runs to 16 residues. Germline V CDR1 and CDR2: SGHRS, YFSETQ. Trimming cost V 2 bases and J 2 bases; bases outside gene matches: 7. This CDR3 reads CASSLGGGGNTDTQYF. CDR3 sequence (DNA): TGCGCCAGCAGCTTAGGTGGCGGGGGGAACACAGATACGCAGTATTTT. The full variable domain, in which reference TRBV5-1 and TRBJ2-3 provide the parts outside the CDR3, is KAGVTQTPRYLIKTRGQQVTLSCSPISGHRSVSWYQQTPGQGLQFLFEYFSETQRNKGNFPGRFSGRQFSNSRSEMNVSTLELGDSALYLCASSLGGGGNTDTQYFGPGTRLTVL.

The V and J genes are TRBV5-8 and TRBJ1-2; 10 bases line up with TRBD1. The CDR3 has 13 residues. Germline CDR1 SGHTS, CDR2 YDEGEE. V shed 2 bases, J shed 7 bases, and the junction held 2 bases outside the gene matches. The CDR3 loop reads CASSLRQGAGYTF. In nucleotides, the CDR3 is TGTGCCAGCAGCTTACGACAGGGGGCTGGCTACACCTTC.

This rearrangement joins TRBV11-2 to TRBJ2-1; maybe TRBD1 (6 bases). Per the germline V gene, CDR1 is SGHAT and CDR2 is FQNNGV. V was pared by 5 bases and J by 8 bases, with 19 bases between. The CDR3 is 15 amino acids. CDR3 nucleotides: TGTGCCAGCAGCCGTACAGGGTTTTCCCCAGATGAGCAGTTCTTC. Protein product: CASSRTGFSPDEQFF.

The V call is TRBV3-1 (or the pseudogene TRBV3-2), the J call TRBJ1-1; 7 bases align to TRBD1. Germline CDR1 reads LGHDT; CDR2 reads YNNKEL (reference sequence). This CDR3 contains 11 residues. V lost 5 bases to trimming and J lost 12 bases; unmatched junction nucleotides: 6. The CDR3 sequence: CASSVGQSTFF. The DNA for the CDR3 is TGTGCCAGCAGCGTGGGACAGTCGACTTTCTTT.

The CDR3 nucleotides read TGTGCCAGCTCGCTAACCGGGACAGGGGATGAAAAACTGTTTTTT. It yields the protein CASSLTGTGDEKLFF. This rearrangement joins TRBV18 to TRBJ1-4; 10 bases agree with TRBD1. This CDR3 contains 15 residues. Germline V gene lookup returns CDR1 KGHSH and CDR2 LQKENI. Trimming removed 6 bases from V and 6 bases from J; junction bases left unmatched: 7.

The rearrangement links TRBV30 to TRBJ2-7, with a possible D match to TRBD2 (5 bases). The CDR3 runs to 13 residues. Trimming shortened V by 3 bases and J by 0 bases, and 9 bases separated the two germline ends. Looked up from germline, CDR1 is GTSNPN and CDR2 is SVGIG (reference sequence). CDR3: CAWSTGSSYEQYF. CDR3 sequence (DNA): TGTGCCTGGAGCACGGGGAGCTCCTACGAGCAGTACTTC. The full variable domain, in which reference TRBV30 and TRBJ2-7 provide the parts outside the CDR3, is SQTIHQWPATLVQPVGSPLSLECTVEGTSNPNLYWYRQAAGRGLQLLFYSVGIGQISSEVPQNLSASRPQDRQFILSSKKLLLSDSGFYLCAWSTGSSYEQYFGPGTRLTVT.

V is TRBV27 and J is TRBJ2-2, with a weak D call TRBD2 (6 bases). The V end was cut by 4 bases, the J end by 5 bases, with 17 bases between. This CDR3 is 16 amino acids long. Germline CDR1 and CDR2: MNHEY and SMNVEV (reference sequence). CDR3 in amino acids: CASSSAASGYTGELFF. CDR3 DNA sequence: TGTGCCAGCAGTTCCGCCGCGAGCGGGTATACCGGGGAGCTGTTTTTT.

The rearrangement uses TRBV11-2 and TRBJ1-3, with 10 bases identical to TRBD1. Germline CDR1 and CDR2: SGHAT and FQNNGV. The CDR3 sequence is 17 residues long. V lost 4 bases and J lost 2; bases outside the gene matches: 8. The CDR3 DNA follows: TGTGCCAGCAGCTCCCGGACAGGGGGGAACACTGGAAACACCATATATTTT. Translating it yields CASSSRTGGNTGNTIYF.

CDR3 protein: CASSGTGGAEQPQHF. CDR3 bases: TGTGCCAGCTCCGGGACAGGGGGCGCGGAACAGCCCCAGCATTTT. V gene TRBV6-5 combines with J gene TRBJ1-5, with TRBD1 matching over 12 bases. V was pared by 8 bases and J by 7 bases, with 9 bases of the junction left unmatched. The CDR3 runs to 15 residues. Germline CDR1 and CDR2: MNHEY and SVGAGI.

V is TRBV7-2 and J is TRBJ2-7; TRBD2 agrees at 8 bases. The CDR3 loop spans 14 amino acids. V lost 2 bases, J lost 6 bases, and 6 bases stayed unmatched. Germline assignment: CDR1 SGHTA and CDR2 FQGNSA. CDR3 DNA: TGTGCCAGCAGCTTAAGCGGGAGCGAGGCCGAGCAGTACTTC. Translated, it gives CASSLSGSEAEQYF. Full variable domain (rest looked up from reference TRBV7-2 and TRBJ2-7): GAGVSQSPSNKVTEKGKDVELRCDPISGHTALYWYRQSLGQGLEFLIYFQGNSAPDKSGLPSDRFSAERTGGSVSTLTIQRTQQEDSAVYLCASSLSGSEAEQYFGPGTRLTVT.

The chain employs TRBV24-1 and TRBJ2-3; 7 bases align to TRBD2. CDR3 length equals 15 residues. With 9 bases clipped from V and 2 bases from J, the junction kept 10 bases outside the gene matches. Germline loops: CDR1 KGHDR, CDR2 SFDVKD. CDR3 in amino acids: CATARGSGNTDTQYF. CDR3 DNA: TGTGCCACCGCCCGAGGCAGCGGGAACACAGATACGCAGTATTTT.

This clone was recorded once. The CDR3 bases are TGCGCCAGCAGCCAAGAACTGGCCAGGGGCTCTGGAAACACCATATATTTT. It yields the protein CASSQELARGSGNTIYF. V gene TRBV4-3 combines with J gene TRBJ1-3; D is perhaps TRBD1 (6 bases). The ends were cut back, 0 bases at V and 0 bases at J, with 12 bases in the middle. The CDR3 contains 17 residues. Germline CDR1 and CDR2: LGHNA and YSLEER.

This clone turned up a few times. The chain joins TRBV7-9 to TRBJ1-4; no reliable D call. The germline V gene has CDR1 SEHNR and CDR2 FQNEAQ (reference sequence). Deletions cut 5 bases from V and 3 bases from J, with 10 bases between. The CDR3 has 14 residues. The CDR3 DNA reads TGTGCCAGCAGCCAAGGGAGAGCTAATGAAAAACTGTTTTTT. Amino acid sequence: CASSQGRANEKLFF.

The chain is built from TRBV14 and TRBJ2-1; 7 bases align to TRBD1. V dropped 4 bases and J dropped 6; count of bases not matched to a gene: 12. Looked up from germline, CDR1 is SGHDN and CDR2 is FVKESK. The CDR3 sequence is 16 residues long. The CDR3 nucleotides read TGTGCCAGCAGCCCACTGACGGGACAGTTGGGCAATGAGCAGTTCTTC. Translating gives CASSPLTGQLGNEQFF.

The chain combines TRBV27 with TRBJ1-5, with 8 bases fitting TRBD1. V was pared by 3 bases and J by 2 bases, with 15 bases of the junction left unmatched. The CDR3 is 19 residues long. Germline V gives CDR1 MNHEY, CDR2 SMNVEV (reference sequence). The CDR3 here is CASSLTPFQQGAGNQPQHF. CDR3 coding DNA: TGTGCCAGCAGTTTGACCCCCTTTCAGCAGGGGGCCGGCAATCAGCCCCAGCATTTT.

This clone has just a few counts. The rearrangement uses TRBV11-2 and TRBJ1-2; D gene uncertain. The germline gives CDR1 SGHAT, CDR2 FQNNGV. Trimming removed 4 bases from V and 1 base from J, with 10 bases in between. The CDR3 extends over 14 amino acids. The CDR3 DNA follows: TGTGCCAGCAGCTCAGATCCTAGTAACTATGGCTACACCTTC. Its translation: CASSSDPSNYGYTF.

The chain is built from TRBV21-1 and TRBJ1-6; TRBD1, the table's D call, lacks a check against the DNA. TRBV21-1 is tagged as a pseudogene. The CDR3 is made up of 14 amino acids. The DNA for the CDR3 is TGTGCCAGCCCCGGACAGGAATATAATTCACCCCTCCACTTT. Protein product: CASPGQEYNSPLHF.

This chain links TRBV27 with TRBJ1-3; TRBD1 aligns across 7 bases. Looked up from germline, CDR1 is MNHEY and CDR2 is SMNVEV (reference sequence). The CDR3 has 16 amino acids. The trim removed 5 bases at V and 6 bases at J, leaving 13 bases unmatched. The CDR3: CASSPLFFGTVNTIYF. The CDR3 nucleotides are TGTGCCAGCAGTCCACTTTTCTTTGGGACAGTAAACACCATATATTTT.